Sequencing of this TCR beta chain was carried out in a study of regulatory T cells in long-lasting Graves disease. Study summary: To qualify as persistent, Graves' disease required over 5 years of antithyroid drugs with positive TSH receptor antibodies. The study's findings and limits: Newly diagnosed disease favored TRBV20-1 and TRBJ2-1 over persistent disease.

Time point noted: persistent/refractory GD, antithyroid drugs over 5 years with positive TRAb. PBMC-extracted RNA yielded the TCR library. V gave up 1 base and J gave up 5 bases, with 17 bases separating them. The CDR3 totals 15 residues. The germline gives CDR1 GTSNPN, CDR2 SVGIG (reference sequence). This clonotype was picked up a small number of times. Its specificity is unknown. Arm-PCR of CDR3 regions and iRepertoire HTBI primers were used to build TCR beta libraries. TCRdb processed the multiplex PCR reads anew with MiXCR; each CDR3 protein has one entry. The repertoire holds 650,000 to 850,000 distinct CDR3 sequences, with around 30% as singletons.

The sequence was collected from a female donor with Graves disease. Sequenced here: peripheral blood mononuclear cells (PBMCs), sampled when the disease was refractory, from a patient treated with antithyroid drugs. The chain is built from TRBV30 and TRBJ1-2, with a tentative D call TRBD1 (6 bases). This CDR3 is CAWSEQGNRLYGYTF. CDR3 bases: TGTGCCTGGAGTGAACAGGGTAACAGGTTGTATGGCTACACCTTC. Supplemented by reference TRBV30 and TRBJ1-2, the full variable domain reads SQTIHQWPATLVQPVGSPLSLECTVEGTSNPNLYWYRQAAGRGLQLLFYSVGIGQISSEVPQNLSASRPQDRQFILSSKKLLLSDSGFYLCAWSEQGNRLYGYTFGSGTRLTVV.